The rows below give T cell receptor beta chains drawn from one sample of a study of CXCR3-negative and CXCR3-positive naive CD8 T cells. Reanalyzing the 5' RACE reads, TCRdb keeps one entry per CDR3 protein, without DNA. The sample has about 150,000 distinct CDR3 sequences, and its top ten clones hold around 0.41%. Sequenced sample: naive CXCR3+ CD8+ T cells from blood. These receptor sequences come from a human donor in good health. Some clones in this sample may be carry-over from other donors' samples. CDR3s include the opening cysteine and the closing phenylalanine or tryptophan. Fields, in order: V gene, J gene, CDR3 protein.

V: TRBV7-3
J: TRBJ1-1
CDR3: CASSLSGSYTEAFF

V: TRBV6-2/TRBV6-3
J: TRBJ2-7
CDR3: CASSYGVGPPSVEQYF

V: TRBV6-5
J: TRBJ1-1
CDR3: CASSYQYETEKGTEAFF

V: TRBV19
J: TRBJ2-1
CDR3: CASSISGVGEQFF

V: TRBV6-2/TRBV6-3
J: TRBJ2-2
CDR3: CASSYSGFGEGAGELFF

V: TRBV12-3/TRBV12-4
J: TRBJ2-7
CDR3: CASSLWAGGGEQYF

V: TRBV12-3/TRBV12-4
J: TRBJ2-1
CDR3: CASNSGLSSYNEQFF

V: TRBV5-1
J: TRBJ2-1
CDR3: CASTLGLAVNEQFF

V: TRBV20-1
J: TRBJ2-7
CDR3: CSARPLPAPGGYEQYF

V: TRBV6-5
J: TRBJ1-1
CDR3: CASSLGLGNTEAFF

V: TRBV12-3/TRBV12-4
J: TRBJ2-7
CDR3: CASSHTSRAYEQYF

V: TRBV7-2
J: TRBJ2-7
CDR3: CASSLISGSSYEQYF

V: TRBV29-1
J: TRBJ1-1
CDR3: CSVGETGWGEAFF

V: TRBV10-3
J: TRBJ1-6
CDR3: CAISEESAAPLHF

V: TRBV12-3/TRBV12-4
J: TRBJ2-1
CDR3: CASSLAVLVGQFF

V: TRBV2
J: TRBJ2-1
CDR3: CASSPYRTTPENEQFF

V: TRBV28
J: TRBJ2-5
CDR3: CASKTGPKETQYF

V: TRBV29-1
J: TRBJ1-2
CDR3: CSVEDLTGGQDLDGYTF

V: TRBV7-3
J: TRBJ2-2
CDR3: CASSMGHGAGELFF

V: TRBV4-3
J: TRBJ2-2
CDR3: CASSQVRGPLHNTGELFF

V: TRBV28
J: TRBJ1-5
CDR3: CASSPDLSNQPQHF

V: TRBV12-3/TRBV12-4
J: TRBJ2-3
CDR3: CASRRGPSSTDTQYF

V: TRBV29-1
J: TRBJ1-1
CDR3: CSVGLGGNTEAFF

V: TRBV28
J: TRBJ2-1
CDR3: CASSLLGVSAYNEQFF

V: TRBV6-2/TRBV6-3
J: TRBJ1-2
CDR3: CASSSDRNYGYTF

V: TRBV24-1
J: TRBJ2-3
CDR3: CATSERDRSTDTQYF

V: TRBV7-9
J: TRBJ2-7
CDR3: CASSSRGGGDSYEQHF

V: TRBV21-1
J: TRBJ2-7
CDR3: CASSKVIGQTYYEQYF

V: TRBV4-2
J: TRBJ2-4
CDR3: CASSPPSGTGGSNIQYF

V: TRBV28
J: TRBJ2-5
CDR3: CASSPPLGKAETQYF

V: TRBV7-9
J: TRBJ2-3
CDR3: CASSQHRLAGGQRSSTDTQYF

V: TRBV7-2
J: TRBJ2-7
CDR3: CASSPRPGTGHHEQYF

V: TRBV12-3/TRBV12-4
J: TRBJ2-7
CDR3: CASSLTGTTNYEQYF

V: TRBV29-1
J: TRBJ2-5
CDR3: CSVGLAGAQETQYF

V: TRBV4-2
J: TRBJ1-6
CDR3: CASRQELRDRGSPLHF

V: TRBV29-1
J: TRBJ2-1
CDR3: CSVTLLAGGYNEQFF

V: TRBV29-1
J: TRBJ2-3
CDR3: CSVEVHWEADTQYF

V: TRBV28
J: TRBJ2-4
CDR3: CASSPRVRKNIQYF

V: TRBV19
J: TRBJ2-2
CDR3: CASSIYGELFF

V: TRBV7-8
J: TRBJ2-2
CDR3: CAIVFGGLVTGELFF

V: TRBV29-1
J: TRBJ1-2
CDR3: CSVPPGTGGSGYTF

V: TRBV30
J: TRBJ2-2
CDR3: CAWRTPGTGELFF

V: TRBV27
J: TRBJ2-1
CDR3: CASSLQATYNEQFF

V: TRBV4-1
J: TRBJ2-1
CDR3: CASSQIAGSYNEQFF

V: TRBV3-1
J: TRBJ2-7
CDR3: CASSQDTAGYEQYF

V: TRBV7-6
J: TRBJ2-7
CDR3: CASSLSSGREEQYF

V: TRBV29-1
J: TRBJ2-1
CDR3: CSVEGANEQFF

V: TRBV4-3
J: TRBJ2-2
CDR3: CASSQDTAGGGTGELFF

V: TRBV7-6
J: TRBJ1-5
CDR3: CANNFNQPQHF

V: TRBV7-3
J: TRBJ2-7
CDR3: CASSLISGYEQYF

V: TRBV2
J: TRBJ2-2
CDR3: CASSEYGGRNTGELFF

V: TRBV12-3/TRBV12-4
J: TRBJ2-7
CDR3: CASSPPSAPYEQYF

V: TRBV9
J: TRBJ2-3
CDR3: CASSRGLAIIDTQYF

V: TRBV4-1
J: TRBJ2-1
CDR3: CASSHVGNYNEQFF

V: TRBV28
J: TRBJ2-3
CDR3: CASSLTGGFADTQCF

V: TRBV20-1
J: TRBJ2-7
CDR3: CSAPAGRTYEQYF

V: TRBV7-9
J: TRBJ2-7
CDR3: CASSPLAVGAGYDEQYF

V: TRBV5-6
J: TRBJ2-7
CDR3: CASSLGTGKNEQYF

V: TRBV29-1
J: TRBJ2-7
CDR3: CSVGLSNEQYF

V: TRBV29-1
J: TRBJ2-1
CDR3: CSVGGLAVSSGDEQFF